This entry concerns a single T cell receptor (beta chain). Its antigen is currently unknown. Only in-frame clones appear in the TCRdb table, and some are missing; sequencing was by immunoSEQ multiplex PCR. The sample holds approximately 24,000 clones, 60% to 85% seen once. V lost 3 bases and J lost 0; bases outside the gene matches: 2. The length of the CDR3 is 15 residues. The V gene's germline CDR1 is SGDLS and CDR2 YYNGEE. This record belongs to a study of CD4 T cells in relation to SARS-CoV-2 and coronaviruses. For the study at large: TCR beta CDR3s were sequenced after roughly nine-day antigen culture of PBMCs. Study results and caveats: Compared with monoreactive clones, crossreactive clones showed significantly weaker SARS-CoV-2 expansion.

Unexposed donor CD4+ T cells date from about 2011-2018, before the COVID-19 pandemic. CD4+ T cells were isolated from the cells after 10 days of culture. This receptor was taken from a human donor in good health. Sequencing input: CD4+ T cells from PBMCs, cultured in vitro. The chain couples TRBV9 to TRBJ2-1; TRBD2 aligns across 8 bases. In DNA, the CDR3 is TGTGCCAGCAGCGCTAGCGGGTCCTCCTACAATGAGCAGTTCTTC. It translates to CASSASGSSYNEQFF.